This TCR beta chain came from a study of breast tumors, draining lymph nodes, adjacent tissues. Study-level points and caveats: Compared with basal-like, luminal-like tumors shared significantly more repertoire with nontumor tissue. The lymph node origin of tumor T cells was framed as consistent with a hypothesis, not demonstrated. Tumor repertoires ranked between lymph nodes and nontumor tissue in diversity, with V and J gene preferences. Findings are consistent with lymph node origin and intratumoral expansion of most tumor T cells.

In its sample, this clonotype was seen many times. Its antigen is not known. From the multiplex PCR reads, TCRdb called clonotypes with MiXCR, one entry per CDR3 protein. The table shows about 140,000 distinct CDR3 sequences, with approximately 32% occurring only once. Axillary draining lymph nodes of breast cancer patients supplied the node samples. The CDR3 is made up of 15 amino acids. Trimming pared 1 base from V and 6 bases from J, leaving 10 bases between. Germline loops: CDR1 KGHSH, CDR2 LQKENI. Sequenced material: axillary lymph node tissue. The TCR originated in a female donor with breast cancer. Some clones in this sample may be carry-over from other donors' samples. The chain links TRBV18 to TRBJ1-6, with D possibly being TRBD1 (5 bases). DNA for the CDR3: TGTGCCAGCTCACCACAGGAGGGGCGTAATTCACCCCTCCACTTT. Amino acids: CASSPQEGRNSPLHF.